The sequence of this T cell receptor (beta chain) was determined in a study of T-cell reconstitution after alpha-beta-depleted transplantation in children. Study results and limitations: At the one-year point after transplant, T-cell counts and TCRbeta diversity were found to come mostly from T cells that had been newly produced. Expanded clones from the graft, numbering several hundred, reportedly supplied alpha-beta T cells about two months after transplant. Surviving recipient T cells and thymic progenitors produced the high day-60 TCRbeta diversity seen in some patients.

This sample's TCRbeta library carried unique molecular identifier barcodes. Via MiXCR, TCRdb re-called the PCR reads, giving one row per CDR3 protein. The sample has roughly 48,000 distinct CDR3 sequences, approximately 6.1% seen once. Germline lookup yields CDR1 MNHNY and CDR2 SVGAGI (reference sequence). The CDR3 sequence is 16 residues long. Remarks on this clonotype: Its specificity is unknown. The junction differs from germline at one of its ends, possibly a read error.

The receptor was derived from a female patient aged 2 to 10 who had a stem cell transplant for aplastic anemia, so the T cells may come from the graft donor. This chain joins TRBV6-6 and TRBJ2-6, with D perhaps matching TRBD1 or TRBD2 (6 bases each). The material was PBMCs, mostly from graft donor cells, obtained 60 days after TCRalphabeta/CD19-depleted stem cell transplant. This chain's CDR3 is CACSSGGHSGANVLTF. In DNA, the CDR3 is TGTGCCTGCAGTTCCGGGGGCCACTCTGGGGCCAACGTCCTGACTTTC.